This TCR beta chain derives from a study of cytomegalovirus exposure and HLA in healthy donors. The PCR had 60 Vbeta and 13 Jbeta primers. The authors' processing: Roughly 76 million unique TCR beta chains, around 11 million of them shared, were counted by a later analysis. Profiling relied on immunoSEQ multiplex PCR, and the TCRdb table lists in-frame clones only, not all of them. The V and J calls and the clone size are those of that table, but D and trimming were determined from the DNA. The table includes 85,000 to 100,000 clones, 64% detected once. Study-wide results and limits: Cytomegalovirus status, reportedly, was diagnosed with high specificity and sensitivity by the classifier. A missense variant in DCLRE1C was later tied to TCR beta V- and J-gene trimming. Rates of TCR association differed by HLA locus in a later analysis, with DRB1 highest and HLA-C lowest.

V was clipped by 0 bases and J by 2 bases, with 13 bases between them. Per the germline V gene, CDR1 is MRHNA and CDR2 is SNTAGT. The CDR3 spans 16 residues. Remarks on this clone: The target antigen is unknown.

The TCR sequence derives from a man in his fifties or sixties in good health and CMV-seronegative. Sequenced input: PBMCs. The gene calls are TRBV6-4 and TRBJ1-2; a weak D match, TRBD1 (6 bases). CDR3 DNA: TGTGCCAGCAGTGACTCGAGCAGGGGCGGAAACTATGGCTACACCTTC. Protein product: CASSDSSRGGNYGYTF.